This T cell receptor (beta chain) was identified in a study of patients and donors after allogeneic stem cell transplantation (dated by TCRdb to 2018 to 2020). Libraries were constructed by RT-PCR. The listed sequencing device is NextSeq 550. The public reads were reprocessed in TCRdb via fastp at Q25 and MiXCR, keeping in-frame beta chains. Here each entry gathers all rows of one CDR3 protein and keeps the most common genes and DNA. This sample gives about 150,000 distinct CDR3 sequences in total; about a third of them show up just once. The ten biggest clones cover 40% to 55% of the sample. Measured from the cysteine to the phenylalanine, the CDR3 is 16 residues long. The entry retains the CDR3 DNA only, 48 bases that are in frame from base 1. Trimmed from V: 3 bases; trimmed from J: 8 bases; junction bases lacking a gene match: 14. This clonotype was seen more than once but under ten times. Its cognate antigen has yet to be identified. No qualities accompany the bases; no much larger clone lies one base away.

The sequence is built from TRBV12-3 or TRBV12-4 and TRBJ1-2; TRBD1 matches 8 bases in the middle. The sequencing input was blood, either unsorted or a sorted T cell fraction (not recorded which). This receptor was identified in a human donor who was either an allogeneic HSCT recipient or a stem cell or donor lymphocyte infusion donor (not recorded which). It is not recorded whose cells these are; they may come from a transplant donor. The CDR3 reads as follows: CASSFYLDRGMGGYTF. The DNA sequence is as follows: TGTGCCAGCAGTTTCTATTTAGACAGGGGAATGGGGGGCTACACCTTC.